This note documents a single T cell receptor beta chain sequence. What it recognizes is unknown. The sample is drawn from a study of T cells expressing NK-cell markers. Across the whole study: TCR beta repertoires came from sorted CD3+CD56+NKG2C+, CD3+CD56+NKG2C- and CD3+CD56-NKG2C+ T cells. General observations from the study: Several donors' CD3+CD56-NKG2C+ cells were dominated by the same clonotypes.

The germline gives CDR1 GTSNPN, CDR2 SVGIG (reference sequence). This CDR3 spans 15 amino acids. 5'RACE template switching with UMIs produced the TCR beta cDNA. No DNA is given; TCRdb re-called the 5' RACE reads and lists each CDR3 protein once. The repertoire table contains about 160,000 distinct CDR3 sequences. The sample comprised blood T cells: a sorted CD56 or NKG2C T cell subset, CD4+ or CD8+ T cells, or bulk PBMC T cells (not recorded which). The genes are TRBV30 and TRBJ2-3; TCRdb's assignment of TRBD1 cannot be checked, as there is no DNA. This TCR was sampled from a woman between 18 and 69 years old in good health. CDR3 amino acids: CAWSDLRDPADTQYF.